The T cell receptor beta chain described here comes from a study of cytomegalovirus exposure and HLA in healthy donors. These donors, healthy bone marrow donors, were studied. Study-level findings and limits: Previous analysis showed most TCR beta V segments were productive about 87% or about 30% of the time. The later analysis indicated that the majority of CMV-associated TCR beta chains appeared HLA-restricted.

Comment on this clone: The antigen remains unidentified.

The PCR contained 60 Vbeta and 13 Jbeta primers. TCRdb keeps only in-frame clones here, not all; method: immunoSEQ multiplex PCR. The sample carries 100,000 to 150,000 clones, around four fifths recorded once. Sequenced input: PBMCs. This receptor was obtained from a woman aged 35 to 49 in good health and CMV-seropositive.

This CDR3 is CASSLSGGTEAFF. The DNA for the CDR3 is TGTGCCAGCAGCTTATCAGGGGGCACTGAAGCTTTCTTT. This chain links TRBV7-2 with TRBJ1-1; the match to TRBD1 covers 7 bases. Germline V gives CDR1 SGHTA, CDR2 FQGNSA. V lost 2 bases, J lost 4 bases, and 1 base stayed unmatched. This CDR3 is built from 13 residues.